This T cell receptor (beta chain) was captured by sequencing in a study of regulatory T cells in long-lasting Graves disease. The study's findings and limits: Favored gene segments in persistent disease were TRBV28, TRBJ1-2 and TRBJ2-5. The persistent group shared roughly 2,700 public clonotypes, more than the approximately 1,000 shared by new patients.

Time point meaning: newly diagnosed GD, antithyroid drugs for less than 3 months. Construction of the TCR library relied on RNA isolated from PBMCs. CDR3-region Arm-PCR and iRepertoire HTBI primers produced the TCR beta libraries. One entry per CDR3 protein, called by TCRdb with MiXCR from the multiplex PCR reads. Of about half a million distinct CDR3 sequences listed, around 12% are singletons. The CDR3 is made up of 16 amino acids. The germline gives CDR1 SEHNR, CDR2 FQNEAQ (reference sequence). J lost 4 bases, V lost 4 bases, and 10 bases had no gene match. This clonotype was seen ten or more times. What it binds is unknown. The data were also submitted as part of a second study, on T cells in Graves' hyperthyroidism and ophthalmopathy. That paper adds: Stable disease denoted Graves' hyperthyroidism without ophthalmopathy progression within 18 months. Using the HTBI primer set, a first-round RT-PCR was run on the TCR CDR3.

The chain carries TRBV7-9 and TRBJ2-7, with 10 positions matching TRBD1. This receptor was identified in a woman in her thirties with Graves disease. The sample here was peripheral blood mononuclear cells (PBMCs), taken at new diagnosis, from a patient treated with antithyroid drugs. CDR3 DNA: TGTGCCAGCAGCTCCCTGGACAGGGGGTCCCTGTACGAGCAGTACTTC. This sequence encodes CASSSLDRGSLYEQYF.